This TCR beta chain was sequenced for a study of OX40 agonist ivuxolimab in advanced cancers. Only in-frame clones appear in the TCRdb table, and some are missing; sequencing was by immunoSEQ multiplex PCR. Here the sample spans 81,000 or so clones, approximately 94% being singletons. With 5 bases clipped from V and 8 bases from J, the junction kept 6 bases outside the gene matches. Looked up from germline, CDR1 is SGHNT and CDR2 is YENEEA. CDR3 length: 14 residues. Overall study results and limits: Clonal expansion by week 6 occurred in CD4+ and CD8+ blood T cells (at 0.1 to 3.0 mg/kg). What antigens the expanded peripheral T cells recognized was never established.

Blood specimens came from baseline, cycle 4 day 1, and cycle 7 day 1. As regards this clone: Its specificity is not known.

The receptor was isolated from an adult with an advanced solid tumor such as melanoma, head and neck, liver or kidney cancer. The sample was CD4+ or CD8+ T cells sorted from blood, taken in a trial of the OX40 agonist ivuxolimab. V gene TRBV11-3 combines with J gene TRBJ1-2, with 12 positions matching TRBD1. CDR3 coding DNA: TGTGCCAGCAGCCCCGGGGGACAGGGGGCCGGCTACACCTTC. Translation: CASSPGGQGAGYTF.